This TCR beta chain was recorded in a study of T cells in Graves' hyperthyroidism and ophthalmopathy (dated by TCRdb to about 2019). For the wider study: Peripheral blood samples were taken at the time of initial diagnosis, prior to any treatment. To identify TCR V-J signatures that set the groups apart, the researchers used a discovery cohort of 100 patients, made up of approximately 43 with Graves' ophthalmopathy and 57 with stable Graves' hyperthyroidism. An independent validation cohort of 18 to 20 hyperthyroidism patients and about 15 patients who later progressed to ophthalmopathy tested prospective prediction of ophthalmopathy. The roughly 91 discovery patients were randomly divided into training and test sets at a 7:3 ratio. Thyroid tissue and blood T-cell repertoires from six Graves' hyperthyroidism patients were also compared in the study. Once sampling was done, hyperthyroidism patients were given methimazole at a starting dose of 30 mg daily, whereas ophthalmopathy patients were given high-dose intravenous methylprednisolone. TCR Vbeta CDR3 sequencing of 135 peripheral blood samples (over 40 ophthalmopathy, 75 to 85 hyperthyroidism and approximately 17 progressor patients) is reported in the paper.

The CDR3 goes from the cysteine to the phenylalanine over 13 residues. CDR3 DNA is the only sequence kept; it has 39 bases, read in frame from the first base. CDR1 and CDR2 are drawn from the germline V gene (reference sequence): DFQATT, SNEGSKA. Graves' hyperthyroidism was defined as stable when no progression to ophthalmopathy occurred over 18 months of follow-up. Hyperthyroidism patients were newly diagnosed, had a disease duration of under 2 months, and were aged 18 to 65 years. Any patient with an uncontrolled infection, another autoimmune disease, pregnancy or lactation was excluded. Clinical symptoms, serum thyroxine and TRAb, thyroid ultrasound, and orbital computed tomography formed the basis for the diagnoses. PBMCs were separated from approximately 9.9 ml of fresh peripheral blood using Ficoll-Paque density gradient centrifugation. Total RNA was extracted with Trizol reagent, and quality was checked on an Agilent 2100 Bioanalyzer.

Results and caveats for the whole study, not just this receptor: In validation, the model predicted progression to ophthalmopathy with roughly 66% sensitivity and 72% to 85% specificity, a median of 6.5 months before onset. Most expanded thyroid clonotypes (frequency above 0.001) were also detected in blood, a finding suggesting that blood repertoires may reflect thyroid immune responses. Ophthalmopathy was separated from stable hyperthyroidism by a 13 V-J signature model, with just over 85% sensitivity and about 81% specificity obtained in cross-validation and 80%/75% obtained in testing. Sample size was not statistically predetermined, and investigators were not blinded to group allocation.

The TCR beta CDR3 regions were amplified from the RNA transcripts. The TCR CDR3 was subjected to a first round of RT-PCR using the HTBI primer set and the Qiagen OneStep RT-PCR kit. The libraries were constructed in a second round of multiplex PCR and then size-selected and purified. The libraries were sequenced on an Illumina HiSeq2000 using paired-end 100 bp reads. The paper's data handling went like this. SOAPnuke was used to process the raw data, removing reads that contained adapters or uncalled bases, had a mean Phred below 15, or lacked an exact match to the constant primer or identifier. High-quality paired reads were merged with COPE v1.2.5, and unique nucleotide sequences were defined as clonotypes. Clonotypes were aligned to IMGT TRBV, TRBD and TRBJ reference segments using MiTCR v1.1. Only V-J combinations with frequency above 0.0001, covering 99% to 99.2% of repertoires, were analysed. The TCS score was defined as the ratio of F50 (clonal expansion) to E x V (chaos), calculated using BLOSUM62-based TCRdist between CDR3 peptides within each V-J. Welch's t-statistics and random forest reduced fewer than 550 V-J features to 13, which were used in a naive Bayes classifier (R e1071). TCRdb reworked the public reads: Q25 trimming with fastp, MiXCR clone assembly, productive beta chains retained. Each entry merges the rows of one CDR3 protein and shows their most common DNA and genes. Clone size and V and J calls follow TCRdb, not the original study. The sample table lists about 360,000 distinct CDR3 sequences, about 13% of them with a count of one. The ten top clones hold 9.2% of the sample.

This clonotype was seen many times. Its antigen is not yet known. Base quality data are lacking; no much larger clone is found one base away. The rearranged chain carries TRBV20-1 and TRBJ1-5; the D gene is not confidently resolved. The sequencing sample was made of blood. This clonotype was obtained from a woman between 18 and 30 years old with Graves' hyperthyroidism. The DNA is TGCAGCATTCAGGCGGGTAGCAATCAGCCCCAGCATTTT. This is translated as CSIQAGSNQPQHF.